Below, 23 T cell receptor beta chains from the same sample are listed, as sequenced in a study of blood T cell repertoires in COVID-19. Measured with immunoSEQ multiplex PCR; TCRdb has only the in-frame clones, and not every one. Among fewer than 90,000 clones listed, 86% were seen once. What was sequenced was peripheral blood. Receptor source: an elderly man in a cohort sampled during active COVID-19.

The chain is built from TRBV18 and TRBJ2-7; TRBD1 is a possible D gene (5 bases). Germline lookup yields CDR1 KGHSH and CDR2 LQKENI. The V gene lost 2 bases and the J gene lost 4 bases, with 9 bases spanning the gap. The CDR3 extends over 13 amino acids. CDR3 protein: CASSPSQGYEQYV. Here the CDR3 DNA reads TGTGCCAGCTCACCATCTCAGGGTTACGAGCAGTACGTC.

V and J are TRBV10-3 and TRBJ2-2, with 9 bases fitting TRBD2. In germline, CDR1 is ENHRY, CDR2 SYGVKD. The CDR3 spans 16 residues. After removal of 7 bases from V and 4 bases from J, the junction contained 10 bases not matched to a gene. The CDR3 nucleotides are TGTGCCATCACCGCGGCGGGGGGGTCGAGCACCGGGGAGCTGTTTTTT. Translating gives CAITAAGGSSTGELFF.

The gene calls are TRBV2 and TRBJ1-5, with 7 bases aligning to TRBD1. The V gene end was trimmed by 8 bases and the J gene end by 2 bases; junction bases not matched to a gene: 6. Germline CDR1 SNHLY, CDR2 FYNNEI. The CDR3 covers 14 residues. The CDR3 sequence is CASGQVFGNQPQHF. CDR3 nucleotide sequence: TGTGCCAGCGGACAGGTTTTCGGCAATCAGCCCCAGCATTTT. The variable domain in full, completed from reference TRBV2 and TRBJ1-5, reads EPEVTQTPSHQVTQMGQEVILRCVPISNHLYFYWYRQILGQKVEFLVSFYNNEISEKSEIFDDQFSVERPDGSNFTLKIRSTKLEDSAMYFCASGQVFGNQPQHFGDGTRLSIL.

The genes are TRBV27 and TRBJ1-6, with a weak D call TRBD1 (6 bases). Germline lookup yields CDR1 MNHEY and CDR2 SMNVEV (reference sequence). The CDR3 runs 12 residues. Trimming cost V 11 bases and J 8 bases, with 13 bases left between them. DNA for the CDR3: TGTGCCTCCAAGACAGGCCATTCACCCCTCCACTTT. Protein sequence: CASKTGHSPLHF.

The rearrangement uses TRBV6-5 and TRBJ1-4; D not certain. Per the germline V gene, CDR1 is MNHEY and CDR2 is SVGAGI. The CDR3 runs to 14 residues. V gave up 3 bases and J gave up 1 base, with 6 bases separating them. The CDR3 DNA reads as TGTGCCAGCAGTTATGGCGGAACTAATGAAAAACTGTTTTTT. Translated, it gives CASSYGGTNEKLFF.

CDR3 in amino acids: CASTEANQETQYF. DNA of the CDR3: TGTGCCAGTACAGAGGCAAACCAAGAGACCCAGTACTTC. This chain connects TRBV19 to TRBJ2-5; D call uncertain. CDR1 LNHDA and CDR2 SQIVND come from the germline V gene (reference sequence). CDR3 length equals 13 residues. Trimming pared 7 bases from V and 0 bases from J, leaving 9 bases between.

The V and J genes are TRBV5-6 and TRBJ2-2, with 7 nucleotides matching TRBD2. In germline, CDR1 is SGHDT, CDR2 YYEEEE. Unmatched junction bases numbered 5, after V lost 4 bases and J lost 2 bases. This CDR3 contains 15 residues. CDR3 sequence (DNA): TGTGCCAGCAGCGGAAGGGACTACAACACCGGGGAGCTGTTTTTT. This gives the protein CASSGRDYNTGELFF.

The chain has TRBV18 and TRBJ2-7; weak D call: TRBD1 (6 bases). The V gene lost 4 bases and the J gene lost 2 bases, with 9 bases spanning the gap. The length of the CDR3 is 13 residues. CDR1 is KGHSH, CDR2 LQKENI, per germline. The CDR3 region has the DNA TGTGCCAGCTCACTAGGGACACCCTACGAGCAGTACTTC. This translates into CASSLGTPYEQYF.

V usage is TRBV4-1 and J usage is TRBJ2-1; 7 nucleotides agree with TRBD2. The CDR3 length is 15 residues. The germline CDR1 and CDR2 sequences are MGHRA and YSYEKL. The trim removed 0 bases at V and 2 bases at J, leaving 1 base unmatched. The CDR3 protein is CASSQEGGAYNEQFF. The CDR3 DNA reads as TGCGCCAGCAGCCAAGAGGGGGGGGCCTACAATGAGCAGTTCTTC.

V and J are TRBV24-1 and TRBJ1-5; 7 bases are shared with TRBD1. The length of the CDR3 is 17 residues. V dropped 3 bases and J dropped 5; count of bases not matched to a gene: 12. Per the germline V gene, CDR1 is KGHDR and CDR2 is SFDVKD. The CDR3 loop is CATSDGAPGQGDQPQHF. CDR3 bases: TGTGCCACCAGTGATGGCGCCCCGGGCCAGGGGGATCAGCCCCAGCATTTT.

The V gene is TRBV3-1 (or the pseudogene TRBV3-2), the J gene TRBJ1-2; the match to TRBD1 covers 8 bases. V lost 4 bases and J lost 4; bases outside the gene matches: 8. The CDR3 length is 15 residues. The V gene's germline CDR1 is LGHDT and CDR2 YNNKEL (reference sequence). This chain's CDR3 is CASSPPGQVIYGYTF. The DNA of the CDR3 is TGTGCCAGCAGCCCCCCGGGACAGGTCATCTATGGCTACACCTTC.

The J gene is TRBJ2-7, the V gene TRBV5-4, with TRBD2 identical over 13 bases. With 3 bases clipped from V and 2 bases from J, the junction kept 2 bases outside the gene matches. Looked up from germline, CDR1 is SGHNT and CDR2 is YYREEE (reference sequence). The CDR3 totals 15 residues. CDR3: CASSYGTSGTYEQYF. CDR3 bases: TGTGCCAGCAGCTACGGGACTAGCGGGACCTACGAGCAGTACTTC.

CDR3 coding DNA: TGCGCCAGCCTCCCAACAGGGAATTTGGGAGAGACCCAGTACTTC. Its protein product is CASLPTGNLGETQYF. This chain connects TRBV5-1 to TRBJ2-5, with D possibly TRBD1 on 6 matching bases. Germline CDR1 SGHRS, CDR2 YFSETQ. Between the trimmed V and J ends, which lost 7 bases and 4 bases, there was a span of 20 bases. This CDR3 is built from 15 residues.

The chain couples TRBV9 to TRBJ2-3; D unclear. CDR1 and CDR2 from the germline V gene are SGDLS and YYNGEE. V dropped 0 bases and J dropped 5 bases, with 7 bases sitting between them. The CDR3 totals 13 residues. CDR3 residues: CASSVASGDTQYF. The CDR3 coding sequence is TGTGCCAGCAGCGTAGCTTCCGGAGATACGCAGTATTTT. The entire variable domain, with the rest obtained from reference TRBV9 and TRBJ2-3, is as follows: DSGVTQTPKHLITATGQRVTLRCSPRSGDLSVYWYQQSLDQGLQFLIQYYNGEERAKGNILERFSAQQFPDLHSELNLSSLELGDSALYFCASSVASGDTQYFGPGTRLTVL.

The chain joins TRBV5-5 to TRBJ1-5; 7 nucleotides agree with TRBD1. This CDR3 has 13 residues. J lost 4 bases, V lost 4 bases, and 2 bases had no gene match. Germline CDR1 SGHKS, CDR2 YYEKEE (reference sequence). In DNA, the CDR3 is TGTGCCAGCAGCCAGGACAGGAATCAGCCCCAGCATTTT. Amino acids: CASSQDRNQPQHF.

The chain uses TRBV5-1 and TRBJ2-1; 10 bases fit TRBD2. V shed 2 bases, J shed 4 bases, and the junction held 9 bases outside the gene matches. Germline CDR1 is SGHRS and CDR2 is YFSETQ. The CDR3 is 17 residues long. CDR3 region: CASSFLSGGAEYNEQFF. CDR3 sequence (DNA): TGCGCCAGCAGCTTCTTAAGCGGGGGGGCCGAATACAATGAGCAGTTCTTC. Drawing the rest from reference TRBV5-1 and TRBJ2-1, the complete variable domain is KAGVTQTPRYLIKTRGQQVTLSCSPISGHRSVSWYQQTPGQGLQFLFEYFSETQRNKGNFPGRFSGRQFSNSRSEMNVSTLELGDSALYLCASSFLSGGAEYNEQFFGPGTRLTVL.

This chain links TRBV27 with TRBJ2-3, with unresolved D. CDR1 is MNHEY and CDR2 is SMNVEV in the germline V gene (reference sequence). V was trimmed by 6 bases and J by 4 bases, leaving 23 bases between them. This CDR3 is built from 17 residues. The CDR3 DNA reads as TGTGCCAGCAGCTCACCCCCCCTTGCAGGTTGGGCAGATACGCAGTATTTT. Its protein is CASSSPPLAGWADTQYF.

The chain uses TRBV9 and TRBJ2-3; TRBD2 aligns across 7 bases. The CDR3 runs to 15 residues. Per the germline V gene, CDR1 is SGDLS and CDR2 is YYNGEE. V was clipped by 0 bases and J by 4 bases; unmatched bases: 5. CDR3 in amino acids: CASSVARGEADTQYF. The CDR3 DNA is TGTGCCAGCAGCGTAGCCCGGGGGGAGGCAGATACGCAGTATTTT.

This chain uses TRBV5-4 with TRBJ1-4, with a possible D match to TRBD1 (6 bases). The CDR3 extends over 15 amino acids. Trimming took off 3 bases at V and 5 bases at J, with 14 bases between the two ends. Germline CDR1 is SGHNT and CDR2 is YYREEE (reference sequence). The CDR3 loop reads CASSSQTGLNEKLFF. CDR3 DNA: TGTGCCAGCAGCTCCCAGACAGGTTTAAATGAAAAACTGTTTTTT.

Comment on this clone: The sample contains more than one DNA sequence encoding this CDR3. The chain links TRBV5-6 to TRBJ1-3, with D hard to call. Germline CDR1 and CDR2: SGHDT and YYEEEE. This CDR3 is built from 16 residues. V lost 0 bases and J 0 bases, leaving 10 bases between the germline ends. The CDR3: CASSLGPGFSGNTIYF. As DNA, the CDR3 is TGTGCCAGCAGCTTGGGCCCGGGATTCTCTGGAAACACCATATATTTT.

This clone has a single count. The rearrangement links TRBV18 to TRBJ1-1, with 7 bases aligning to TRBD1. The CDR3 has 13 residues. The germline gives CDR1 KGHSH, CDR2 LQKENI. V trimming: 4 bases; J trimming: 3 bases; junction bases outside the gene matches: 2. The CDR3 sequence: CASSQGADTEAFF. The CDR3 bases are TGTGCCAGCTCACAGGGGGCTGACACTGAAGCTTTCTTT. The entire variable domain, with the rest obtained from reference TRBV18 and TRBJ1-1, is as follows: NAGVMQNPRHLVRRRGQEARLRCSPMKGHSHVYWYRQLPEEGLKFMVYLQKENIIDESGMPKERFSAEFPKEGPSILRIQQVVRGDSAAYFCASSQGADTEAFFGQGTRLTVV.

The V call is TRBV5-1, the J call TRBJ2-5; maybe TRBD2 (6 bases). This CDR3 region has 15 residues. Germline CDR1 SGHRS, CDR2 YFSETQ. V shed 0 bases and J shed 2 bases, with 11 bases lying between them. CDR3 amino acids: CASSLGGGGQETQYF. The CDR3 DNA reads as TGCGCCAGCAGCTTGGGTGGCGGAGGGCAAGAGACCCAGTACTTC.

J is TRBJ2-1 and V is TRBV6-5; D is perhaps TRBD1 (5 bases). V lost 4 bases to trimming and J lost 5 bases, with 15 bases between them. The CDR3 spans 15 residues. Germline V gene data show CDR1 as MNHEY and CDR2 as SVGAGI. Here the CDR3 DNA reads TGTGCCAGCAGTTCCCTAGGGAAGGGGAACAATGAGCAGTTCTTC. This encodes CASSSLGKGNNEQFF.